What follows describes a single TCR beta chain. Its binding antigen is unknown. The sample holds no much larger clone one base away, and base qualities are not on file. TCR beta CDR3 regions were sequenced from DNA using the immunoSEQ Assay. As for the original processing: T cell density was computed as TCR beta template counts normalized to usable DNA estimated by amplifying housekeeping genes. Using the preseqR package, richness was estimated by extrapolating to 120,000 templates for tissue samples and 400,000 templates for PBMC samples. Clonality was taken to be one minus Pielou's evenness. To identify tissue-enriched TCRs, differential abundance testing was run on productive amino-acid clonotypes with a minimum total count of 5 and an alpha of 0.1. The Jaccard Index and the Morisita Overlap Index were used to measure repertoire overlap between compartments. GLIPH grouped TCR beta CDR3s together with public tetramer-defined viral CDR3s, and a viral motif had to include at least three viral sequences and also show V-gene enrichment. In TCRdb, the immuneACCESS table is reduced to in-frame sequences with V and J assigned. These tables do not hold every clone; where another copy was compared, an unresolved V gene accounts for under half, and the others remain unexplained. D and trimming come from the DNA, and the V and J calls and clone size come from that table. The sample table lists 25,000 to 35,000 clones, 80% to 85% of them with a count of one. Approximately 5.3% of the sample rests with the top ten.

The sample comes from a study of T cells in localized non-small cell lung cancer (dated by TCRdb to 2018 to 2020). Notes on the research overall: T cell repertoires of approximately 250 early-stage NSCLC patients were analyzed, with tumors being compared against uninvolved tumor-adjacent lungs. NSCLC patients had a mean age of approximately 66 years, and around 130 were male and about 98 female. All 250 or so NSCLC patients in the cohort were treatment-naive and had localized lung tumors that were resected. On the study overall, not on this receptor specifically: Uninvolved tumor-adjacent lung showed the highest T cell clonality, higher than tumor, which suggests more focused antigenic responses in the uninvolved tumor-adjacent lung. A median of about 50 of the top 100 tumor clones turned up in the paired uninvolved adjacent lung, and under 30 of those clones also ranked among the top 100 of that same adjacent lung. Longer overall survival was associated with higher T cell density in blood, whereas shorter survival was associated with higher clonality in adjacent lung. Multi-region tumor sequencing was not performed, so intratumor heterogeneity could not be excluded. Because the study design was exploratory, TCR variables were selected using unadjusted p-values without false-discovery rate correction.

As encoded in the germline V gene (reference sequence), CDR1 is SGHNT while CDR2 is YYREEE. The CDR3, from cysteine to phenylalanine, totals 15 residues. Only the CDR3 part of the read is kept: 45 bases, read in frame from the first base. Ends trimmed: V by 6 bases, J by 9 bases; bases unmatched to a gene: 15. At diagnosis, tumor, uninvolved tumor-adjacent lung and peripheral blood were collected and then preserved as a mix of FFPE and fresh-frozen material. Blood samples were analyzed as peripheral blood mononuclear cells for TCR repertoire profiling. This receptor chain uses TRBV5-4 and TRBJ2-3; 8 bases in the junction line up with TRBD1. The sequencing used peripheral blood mononuclear cells, collected before any cancer treatment. The TCR comes from a man aged 35-69 years with stage III lung adenocarcinoma. The CDR3 protein sequence reads: CASTAVGQGGRTQYF. At the DNA level, the sequence is TGTGCCAGCACGGCTGTTGGACAGGGAGGTCGGACGCAGTATTTT. When the CDR3 is completed using the reference TRBV5-4 and TRBJ2-3 genes on either side, the full variable domain is ETGVTQSPTHLIKTRGQQVTLRCSSQSGHNTVSWYQQALGQGPQFIFQYYREEENGRGNFPPRFSGLQFPNYSSELNVNALELDDSALYLCASTAVGQGGRTQYFGPGTRLTVL.